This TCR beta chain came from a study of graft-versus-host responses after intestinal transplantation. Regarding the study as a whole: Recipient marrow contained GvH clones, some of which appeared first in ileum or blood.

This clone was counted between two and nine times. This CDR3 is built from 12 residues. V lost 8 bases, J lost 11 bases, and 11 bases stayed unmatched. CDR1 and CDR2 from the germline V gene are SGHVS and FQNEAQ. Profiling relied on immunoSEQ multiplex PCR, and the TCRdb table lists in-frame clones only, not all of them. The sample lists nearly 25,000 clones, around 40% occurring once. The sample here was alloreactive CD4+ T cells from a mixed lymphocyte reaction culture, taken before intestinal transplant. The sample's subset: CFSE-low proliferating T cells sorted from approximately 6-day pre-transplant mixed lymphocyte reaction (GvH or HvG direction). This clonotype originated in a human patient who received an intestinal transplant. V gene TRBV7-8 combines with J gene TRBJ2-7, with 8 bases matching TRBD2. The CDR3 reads CASSWGLVGEYF. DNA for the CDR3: TGTGCCAGCTCCTGGGGACTAGTCGGAGAGTACTTC.